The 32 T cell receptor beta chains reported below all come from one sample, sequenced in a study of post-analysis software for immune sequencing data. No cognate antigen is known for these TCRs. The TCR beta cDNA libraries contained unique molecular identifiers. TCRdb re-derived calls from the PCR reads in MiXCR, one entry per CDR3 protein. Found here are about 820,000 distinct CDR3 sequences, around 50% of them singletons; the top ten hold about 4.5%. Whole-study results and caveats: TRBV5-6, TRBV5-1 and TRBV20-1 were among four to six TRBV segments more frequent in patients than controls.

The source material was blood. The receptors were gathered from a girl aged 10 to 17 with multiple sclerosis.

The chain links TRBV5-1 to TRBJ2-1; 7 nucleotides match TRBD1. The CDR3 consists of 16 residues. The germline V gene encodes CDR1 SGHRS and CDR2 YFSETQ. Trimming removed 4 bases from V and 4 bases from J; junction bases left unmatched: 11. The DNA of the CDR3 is TGCGCCAGCAGCCCGACTCCCGGGACAGAGTACAATGAGCAGTTCTTC. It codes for CASSPTPGTEYNEQFF.

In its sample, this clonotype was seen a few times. The CDR3 region has the DNA TGCAGTGCTAGAGACCAAGCGGGAGGGCGAACCTACGAGCAGTACTTC. Amino acids: CSARDQAGGRTYEQYF. The chain couples TRBV20-1 to TRBJ2-7; 10 bases map to TRBD2. Germline CDR1 DFQATT, CDR2 SNEGSKA (reference sequence). The CDR3 has 16 amino acids. Trimming took 0 bases from V and 2 from J; bases not matched to a gene: 7.

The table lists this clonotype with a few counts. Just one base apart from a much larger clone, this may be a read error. CDR3 nucleotides: TGCAGTGCTCGTTCTACGAGGGCCCGGCAGCCCCAGCATTTT. Its protein product is CSARSTRARQPQHF. The V and J genes are TRBV20-1 and TRBJ1-5; D uncertain. Germline V gene sequence: CDR1 DFQATT, CDR2 SNEGSKA (reference sequence). Deletions cut 5 bases from V and 7 bases from J, with 18 bases between. The CDR3 loop spans 14 amino acids.

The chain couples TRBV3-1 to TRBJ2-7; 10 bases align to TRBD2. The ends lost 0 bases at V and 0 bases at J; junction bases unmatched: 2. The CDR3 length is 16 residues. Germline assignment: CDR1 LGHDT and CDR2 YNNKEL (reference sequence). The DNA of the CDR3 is TGTGCCAGCAGCCAAGATGCTAGCGGGAGCTCCTACGAGCAGTACTTC. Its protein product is CASSQDASGSSYEQYF.

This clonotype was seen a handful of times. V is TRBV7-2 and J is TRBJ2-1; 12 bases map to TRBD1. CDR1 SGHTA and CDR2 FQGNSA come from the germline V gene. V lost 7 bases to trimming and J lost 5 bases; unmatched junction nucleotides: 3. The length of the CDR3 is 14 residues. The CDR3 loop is CASTWDRGHNEQFF. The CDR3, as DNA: TGTGCCAGCACCTGGGACAGGGGGCACAATGAGCAGTTCTTC.

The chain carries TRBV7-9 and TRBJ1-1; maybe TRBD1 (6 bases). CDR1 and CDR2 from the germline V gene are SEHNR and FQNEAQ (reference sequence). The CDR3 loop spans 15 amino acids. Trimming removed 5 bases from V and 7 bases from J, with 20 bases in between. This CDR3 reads CASSPDVDRIGEAFF. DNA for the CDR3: TGTGCCAGCAGCCCGGATGTAGACAGGATTGGTGAAGCTTTCTTT.

Here the CDR3 reads CSARAQGQPWETQYF. CDR3 nucleotides: TGCAGTGCTAGAGCGCAGGGACAGCCTTGGGAGACCCAGTACTTC. The V call is TRBV20-1, the J call TRBJ2-5, with 7 bases aligning to TRBD1. This CDR3 comprises 15 residues. The germline V gene encodes CDR1 DFQATT and CDR2 SNEGSKA (reference sequence). V shed 1 base and J 5 bases; nucleotides not matched to a gene: 10.

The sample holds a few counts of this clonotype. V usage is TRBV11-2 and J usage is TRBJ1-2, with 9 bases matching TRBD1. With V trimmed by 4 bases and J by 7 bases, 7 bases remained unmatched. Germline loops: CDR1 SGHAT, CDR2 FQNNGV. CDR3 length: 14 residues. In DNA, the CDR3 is TGTGCCAGCAGCTCCCCGGACAGGGGTGCTGGCTACACCTTC. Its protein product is CASSSPDRGAGYTF. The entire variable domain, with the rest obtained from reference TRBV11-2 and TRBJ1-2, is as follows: EAGVAQSPRYKIIEKRQSVAFWCNPISGHATLYWYQQILGQGPKLLIQFQNNGVVDDSQLPKDRFSAERLKGVDSTLKIQPAKLEDSAVYLCASSSPDRGAGYTFGSGTRLTVV.

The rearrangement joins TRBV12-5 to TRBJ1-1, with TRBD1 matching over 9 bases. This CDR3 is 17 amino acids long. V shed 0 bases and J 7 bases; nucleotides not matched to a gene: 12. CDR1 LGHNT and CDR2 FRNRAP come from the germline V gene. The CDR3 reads CASGLVETGGTRVEAFF. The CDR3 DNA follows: TGTGCTAGTGGTTTGGTCGAGACAGGGGGAACAAGGGTTGAAGCTTTCTTT.

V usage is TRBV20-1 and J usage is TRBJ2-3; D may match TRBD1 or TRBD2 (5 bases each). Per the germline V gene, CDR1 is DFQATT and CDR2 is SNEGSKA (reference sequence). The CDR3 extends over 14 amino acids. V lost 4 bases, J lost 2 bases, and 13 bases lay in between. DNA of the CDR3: TGCAGTGCTATCCCCGGGGCACTCACAGATACGCAGTATTTT. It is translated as CSAIPGALTDTQYF.

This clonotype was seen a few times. The CDR3 sequence is CASSVRGGSNEKLFF. The DNA for the CDR3 is TGTGCCAGCAGCGTAAGGGGTGGCTCTAATGAAAAACTGTTTTTT. This rearrangement joins TRBV9 to TRBJ1-4; a possible D gene is TRBD1 (5 bases). V was shortened by 1 base and J by 3 bases, with 10 bases between the two germline ends. The CDR3 is 15 residues long. The germline CDR1 and CDR2 sequences are SGDLS and YYNGEE. Full variable domain (remainder filled in from reference TRBV9 and TRBJ1-4): DSGVTQTPKHLITATGQRVTLRCSPRSGDLSVYWYQQSLDQGLQFLIQYYNGEERAKGNILERFSAQQFPDLHSELNLSSLELGDSALYFCASSVRGGSNEKLFFGSGTQLSVL.

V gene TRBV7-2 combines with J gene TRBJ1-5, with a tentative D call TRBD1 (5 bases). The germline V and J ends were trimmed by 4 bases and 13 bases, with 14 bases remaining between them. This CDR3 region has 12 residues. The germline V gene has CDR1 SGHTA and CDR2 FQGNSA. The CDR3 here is CASSSAGGSQHF. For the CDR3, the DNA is TGTGCCAGCAGCTCTGCGGGGGGGAGTCAGCATTTT.

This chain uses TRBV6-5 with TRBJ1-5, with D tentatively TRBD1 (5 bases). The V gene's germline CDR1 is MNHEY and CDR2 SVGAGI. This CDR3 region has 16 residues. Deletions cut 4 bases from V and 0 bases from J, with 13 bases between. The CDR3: CASSSLGGTSNQPQHF. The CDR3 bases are TGTGCCAGCAGTTCCCTCGGGGGTACTAGCAATCAGCCCCAGCATTTT.

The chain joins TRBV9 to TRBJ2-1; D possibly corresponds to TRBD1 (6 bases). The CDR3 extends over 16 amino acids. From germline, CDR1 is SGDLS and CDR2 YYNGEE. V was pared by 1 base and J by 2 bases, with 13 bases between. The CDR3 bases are TGTGCCAGCAGCGTAACAGGGTTAGAAGCCTACAATGAGCAGTTCTTC. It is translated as CASSVTGLEAYNEQFF.

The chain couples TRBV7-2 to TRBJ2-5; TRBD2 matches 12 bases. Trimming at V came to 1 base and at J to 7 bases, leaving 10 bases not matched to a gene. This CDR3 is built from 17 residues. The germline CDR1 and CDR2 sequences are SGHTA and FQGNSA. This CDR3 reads CASSLESSSGRVGTQYF. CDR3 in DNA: TGTGCCAGCAGCTTAGAGTCGTCTAGCGGGAGGGTAGGGACCCAGTACTTC.

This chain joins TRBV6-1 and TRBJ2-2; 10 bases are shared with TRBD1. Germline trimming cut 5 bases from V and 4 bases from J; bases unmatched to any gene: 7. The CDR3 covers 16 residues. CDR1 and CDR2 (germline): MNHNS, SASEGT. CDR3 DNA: TGTGCCAGCAGTACTGGACAGGGGGTGATCACCGGGGAGCTGTTTTTT. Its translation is CASSTGQGVITGELFF.

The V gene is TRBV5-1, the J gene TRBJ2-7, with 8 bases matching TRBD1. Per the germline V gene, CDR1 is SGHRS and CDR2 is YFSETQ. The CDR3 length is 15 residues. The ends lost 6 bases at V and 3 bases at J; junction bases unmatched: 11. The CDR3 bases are TGCGCCAGCACCCCTGGGGGGACAGGCAACTACGAGCAGTACTTC. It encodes CASTPGGTGNYEQYF.

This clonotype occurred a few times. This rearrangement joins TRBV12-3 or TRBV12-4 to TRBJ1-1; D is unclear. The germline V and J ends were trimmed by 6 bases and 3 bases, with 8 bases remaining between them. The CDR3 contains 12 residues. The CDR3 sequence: CASSPDDTEAFF. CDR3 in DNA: TGTGCCAGCAGCCCGGACGACACTGAAGCTTTCTTT.

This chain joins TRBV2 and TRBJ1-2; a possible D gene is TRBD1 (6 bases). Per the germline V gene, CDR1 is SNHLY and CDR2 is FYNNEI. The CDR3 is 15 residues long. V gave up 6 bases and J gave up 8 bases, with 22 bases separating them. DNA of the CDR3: TGTGCCAGCAGGGACTGGACAGACTCCCCCTTAGGCTACACCTTC. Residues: CASRDWTDSPLGYTF.

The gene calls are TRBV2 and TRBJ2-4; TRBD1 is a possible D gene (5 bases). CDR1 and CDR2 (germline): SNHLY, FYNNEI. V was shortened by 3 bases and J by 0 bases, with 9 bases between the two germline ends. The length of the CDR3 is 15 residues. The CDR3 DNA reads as TGTGCCAGCAGTGACCAGGGCAAAGCCAAAAACATTCAGTACTTC. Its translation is CASSDQGKAKNIQYF.

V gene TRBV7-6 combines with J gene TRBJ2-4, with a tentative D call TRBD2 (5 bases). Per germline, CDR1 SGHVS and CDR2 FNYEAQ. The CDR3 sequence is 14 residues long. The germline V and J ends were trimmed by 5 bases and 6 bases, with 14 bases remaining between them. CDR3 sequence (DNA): TGTGCCAGCAGCAGCGTGGACGAGGGAAACATTCAGTACTTC. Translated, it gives CASSSVDEGNIQYF. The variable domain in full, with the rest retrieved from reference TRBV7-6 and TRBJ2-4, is GAGVSQSPRYKVTKRGQDVALRCDPISGHVSLYWYRQALGQGPEFLTYFNYEAQQDKSGLPNDRFSAERPEGSISTLTIQRTEQRDSAMYRCASSSVDEGNIQYFGAGTRLSVL.

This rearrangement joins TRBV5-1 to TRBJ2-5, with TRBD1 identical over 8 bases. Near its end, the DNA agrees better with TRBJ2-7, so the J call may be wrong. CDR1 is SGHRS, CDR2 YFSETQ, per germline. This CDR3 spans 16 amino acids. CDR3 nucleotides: TGCGCCAGCAGCTTGGCCGGGACAGGCCCCAACTACGAGCAGTACTTC. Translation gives CASSLAGTGPNYEQYF.

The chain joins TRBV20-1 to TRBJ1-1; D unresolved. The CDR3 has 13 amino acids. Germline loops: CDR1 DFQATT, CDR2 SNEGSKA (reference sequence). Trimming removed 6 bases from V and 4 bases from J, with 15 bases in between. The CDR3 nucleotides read TGCAGTGCGCCAGAAGGGTCCCGCACTGAAGCTTTCTTT. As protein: CSAPEGSRTEAFF.

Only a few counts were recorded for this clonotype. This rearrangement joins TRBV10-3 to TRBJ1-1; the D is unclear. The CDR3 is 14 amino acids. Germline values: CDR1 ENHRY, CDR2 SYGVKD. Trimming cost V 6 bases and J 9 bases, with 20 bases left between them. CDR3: CAIRVAGMSTKAFF. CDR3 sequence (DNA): TGTGCCATCAGAGTAGCTGGGATGAGTACTAAAGCTTTCTTT.

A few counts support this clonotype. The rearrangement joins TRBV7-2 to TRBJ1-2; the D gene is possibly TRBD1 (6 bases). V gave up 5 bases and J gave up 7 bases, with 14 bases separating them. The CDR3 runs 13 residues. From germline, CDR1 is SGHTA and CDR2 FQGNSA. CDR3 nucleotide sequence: TGTGCCAGCAGCCCACAGGGAAGAGGTGGCTACACCTTC. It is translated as CASSPQGRGGYTF.

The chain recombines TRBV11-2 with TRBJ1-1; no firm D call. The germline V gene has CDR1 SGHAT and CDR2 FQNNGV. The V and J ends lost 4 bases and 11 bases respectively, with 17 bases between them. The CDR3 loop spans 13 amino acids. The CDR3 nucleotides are TGTGCCAGCAGCTCGGTGCAGATGAAGAGGGCTTTCTTT. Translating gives CASSSVQMKRAFF. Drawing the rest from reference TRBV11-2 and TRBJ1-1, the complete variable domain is EAGVAQSPRYKIIEKRQSVAFWCNPISGHATLYWYQQILGQGPKLLIQFQNNGVVDDSQLPKDRFSAERLKGVDSTLKIQPAKLEDSAVYLCASSSVQMKRAFFGQGTRLTVV.

The CDR3 spells CASSQDSPVAYNEQFF. CDR3 coding DNA: TGCGCCAGCAGCCAAGATTCCCCCGTGGCCTACAATGAGCAGTTCTTC. The chain recombines TRBV4-1 with TRBJ2-1; D unclear. V was clipped by 0 bases and J by 2 bases, with 11 bases between them. The CDR3 consists of 16 residues. Germline lookup yields CDR1 MGHRA and CDR2 YSYEKL.

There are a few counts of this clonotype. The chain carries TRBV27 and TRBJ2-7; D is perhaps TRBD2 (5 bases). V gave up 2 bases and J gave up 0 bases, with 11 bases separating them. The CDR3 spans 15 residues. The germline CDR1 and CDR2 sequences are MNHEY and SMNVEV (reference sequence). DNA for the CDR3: TGTGCCAGCAGTTTAAAAAGCGGCCCCTCCTACGAGCAGTACTTC. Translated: CASSLKSGPSYEQYF.

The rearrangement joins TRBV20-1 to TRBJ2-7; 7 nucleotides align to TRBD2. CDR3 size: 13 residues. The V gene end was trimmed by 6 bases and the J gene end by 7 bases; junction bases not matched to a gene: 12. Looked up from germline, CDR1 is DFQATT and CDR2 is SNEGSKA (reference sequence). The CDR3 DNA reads TGCAGTGCCGCGGGGCGGGAGTTTCGGGAGCAGTACTTC. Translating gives CSAAGREFREQYF.

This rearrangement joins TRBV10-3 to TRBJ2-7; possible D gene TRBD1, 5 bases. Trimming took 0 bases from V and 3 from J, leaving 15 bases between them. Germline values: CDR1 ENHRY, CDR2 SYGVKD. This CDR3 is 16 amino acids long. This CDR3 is CAISESVRPGIYEQYF. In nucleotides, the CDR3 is TGTGCCATCAGTGAGTCAGTAAGACCAGGGATCTACGAGCAGTACTTC.

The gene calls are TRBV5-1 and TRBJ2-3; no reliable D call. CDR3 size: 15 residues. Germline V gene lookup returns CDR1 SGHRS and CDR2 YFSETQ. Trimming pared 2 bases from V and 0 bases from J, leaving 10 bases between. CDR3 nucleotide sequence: TGCGCCAGCAGCTTTGTACGTTCTAGCACAGATACGCAGTATTTT. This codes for CASSFVRSSTDTQYF.

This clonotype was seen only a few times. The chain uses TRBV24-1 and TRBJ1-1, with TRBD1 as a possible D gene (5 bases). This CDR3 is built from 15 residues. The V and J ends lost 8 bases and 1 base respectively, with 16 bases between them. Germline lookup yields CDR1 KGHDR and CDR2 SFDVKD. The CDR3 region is CATNFDSRGNTEAFF. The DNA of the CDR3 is TGTGCCACCAATTTCGACAGTCGGGGGAACACTGAAGCTTTCTTT.